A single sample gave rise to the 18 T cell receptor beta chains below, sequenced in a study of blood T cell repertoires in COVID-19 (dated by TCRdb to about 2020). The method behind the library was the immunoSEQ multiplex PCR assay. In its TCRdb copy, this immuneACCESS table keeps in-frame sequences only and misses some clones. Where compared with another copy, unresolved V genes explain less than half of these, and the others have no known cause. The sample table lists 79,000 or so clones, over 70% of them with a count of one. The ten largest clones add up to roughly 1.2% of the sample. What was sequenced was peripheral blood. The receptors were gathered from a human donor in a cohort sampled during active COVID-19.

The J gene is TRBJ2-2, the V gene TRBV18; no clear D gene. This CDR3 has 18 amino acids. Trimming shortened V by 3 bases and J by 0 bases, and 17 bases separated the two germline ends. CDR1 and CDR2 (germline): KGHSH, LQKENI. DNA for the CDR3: TGTGCCAGCTCACCCGTCCGTCCAGATCTCCCGAACACCGGGGAGCTGTTTTTT. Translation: CASSPVRPDLPNTGELFF. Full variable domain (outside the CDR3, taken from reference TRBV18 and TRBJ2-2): NAGVMQNPRHLVRRRGQEARLRCSPMKGHSHVYWYRQLPEEGLKFMVYLQKENIIDESGMPKERFSAEFPKEGPSILRIQQVVRGDSAAYFCASSPVRPDLPNTGELFFGEGSRLTVL.

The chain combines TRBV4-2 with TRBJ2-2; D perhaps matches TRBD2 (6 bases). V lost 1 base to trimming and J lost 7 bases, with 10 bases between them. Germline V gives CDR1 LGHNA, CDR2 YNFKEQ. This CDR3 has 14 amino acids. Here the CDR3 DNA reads TGTGCCAGCAGCCAAGGGGTGGGAGGCGGGGAGCTGTTTTTT. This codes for CASSQGVGGGELFF.

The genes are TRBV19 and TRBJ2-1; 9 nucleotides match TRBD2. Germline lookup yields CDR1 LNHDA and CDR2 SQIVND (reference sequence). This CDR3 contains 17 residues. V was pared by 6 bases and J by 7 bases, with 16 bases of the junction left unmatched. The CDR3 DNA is TGTGCCAGTAGGCCCCGAGGGGGAGCGGGAGGATATAATGAGCAGTTCTTC. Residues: CASRPRGGAGGYNEQFF. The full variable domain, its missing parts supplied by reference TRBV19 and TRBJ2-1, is DGGITQSPKYLFRKEGQNVTLSCEQNLNHDAMYWYRQDPGQGLRLIYYSQIVNDFQKGDIAEGYSVSREKKESFPLTVTSAQKNPTAFYLCASRPRGGAGGYNEQFFGPGTRLTVL.

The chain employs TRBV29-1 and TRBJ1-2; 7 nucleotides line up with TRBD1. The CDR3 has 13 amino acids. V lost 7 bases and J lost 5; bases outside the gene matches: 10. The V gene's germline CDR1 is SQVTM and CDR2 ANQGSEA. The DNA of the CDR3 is TGCAGCGCTCTACTCGGACAGGATTATGGCTACACCTTC. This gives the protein CSALLGQDYGYTF.

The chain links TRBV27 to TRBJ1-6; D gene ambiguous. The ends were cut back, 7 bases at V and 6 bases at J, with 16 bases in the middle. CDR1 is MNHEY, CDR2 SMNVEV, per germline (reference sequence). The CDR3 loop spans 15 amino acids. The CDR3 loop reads CASTTWAEPNSPLHF. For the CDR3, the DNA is TGTGCCAGCACGACCTGGGCAGAACCTAATTCACCCCTCCACTTT.

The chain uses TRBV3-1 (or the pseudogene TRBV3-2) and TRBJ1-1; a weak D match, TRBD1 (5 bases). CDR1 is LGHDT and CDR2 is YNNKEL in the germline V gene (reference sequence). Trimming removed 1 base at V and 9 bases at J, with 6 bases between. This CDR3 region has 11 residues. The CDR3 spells CASSQGQKAFF. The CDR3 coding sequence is TGTGCCAGCAGCCAAGGACAGAAAGCTTTCTTT.

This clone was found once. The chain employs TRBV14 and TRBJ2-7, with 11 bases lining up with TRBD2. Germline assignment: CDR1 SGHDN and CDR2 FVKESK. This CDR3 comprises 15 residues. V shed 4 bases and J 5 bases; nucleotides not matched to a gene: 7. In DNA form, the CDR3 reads TGTGCCAGCAGCCCTAGACTAGCGGGAACAAACGAGCAGTACTTC. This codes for CASSPRLAGTNEQYF. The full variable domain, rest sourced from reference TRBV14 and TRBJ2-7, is EAGVTQFPSHSVIEKGQTVTLRCDPISGHDNLYWYRRVMGKEIKFLLHFVKESKQDESGMPNNRFLAERTGGTYSTLKVQPAELEDSGVYFCASSPRLAGTNEQYFGPGTRLTVT.

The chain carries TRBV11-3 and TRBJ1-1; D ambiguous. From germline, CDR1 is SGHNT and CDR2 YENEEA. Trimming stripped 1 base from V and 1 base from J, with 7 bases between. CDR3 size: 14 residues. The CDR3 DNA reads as TGTGCCAGCAGCTTAGGGGCGACGAACACTGAAGCTTTCTTT. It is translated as CASSLGATNTEAFF. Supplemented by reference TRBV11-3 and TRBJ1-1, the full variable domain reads EAGVVQSPRYKIIEKKQPVAFWCNPISGHNTLYWYLQNLGQGPELLIRYENEEAVDDSQLPKDRFSAERLKGVDSTLKIQPAELGDSAVYLCASSLGATNTEAFFGQGTRLTVV.

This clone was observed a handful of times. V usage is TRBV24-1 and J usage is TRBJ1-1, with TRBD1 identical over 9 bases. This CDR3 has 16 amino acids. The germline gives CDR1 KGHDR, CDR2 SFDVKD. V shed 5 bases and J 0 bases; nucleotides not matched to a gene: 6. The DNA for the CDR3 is TGTGCCACCAGTGGAGGAACAGGGGGCTTGAACACTGAAGCTTTCTTT. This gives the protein CATSGGTGGLNTEAFF.

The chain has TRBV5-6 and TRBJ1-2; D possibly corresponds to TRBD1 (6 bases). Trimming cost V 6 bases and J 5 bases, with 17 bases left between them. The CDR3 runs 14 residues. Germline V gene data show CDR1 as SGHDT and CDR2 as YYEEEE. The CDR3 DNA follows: TGTGCCAGCACCCCGAGGAAAGGGGGATATGGCTACACCTTC. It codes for CASTPRKGGYGYTF.

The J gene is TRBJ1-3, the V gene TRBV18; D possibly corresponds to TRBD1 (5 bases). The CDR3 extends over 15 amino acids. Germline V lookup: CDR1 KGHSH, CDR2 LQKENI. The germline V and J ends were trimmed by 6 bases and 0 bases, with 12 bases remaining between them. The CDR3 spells CASSLGGGSGNTIYF. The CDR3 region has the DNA TGTGCCAGCTCGTTAGGCGGGGGCTCTGGAAACACCATATATTTT.

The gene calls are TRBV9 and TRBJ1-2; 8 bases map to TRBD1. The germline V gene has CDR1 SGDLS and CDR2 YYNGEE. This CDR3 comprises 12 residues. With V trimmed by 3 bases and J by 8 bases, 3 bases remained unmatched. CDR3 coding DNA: TGTGCCAGCAGCGCCCAGGGGGCGGGCTACACCTTC. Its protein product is CASSAQGAGYTF.

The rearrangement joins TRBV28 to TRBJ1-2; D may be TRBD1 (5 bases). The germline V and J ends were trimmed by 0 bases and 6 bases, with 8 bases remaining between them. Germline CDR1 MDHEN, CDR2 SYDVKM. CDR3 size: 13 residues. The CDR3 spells CASSLWTDDGYTF. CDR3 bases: TGTGCCAGCAGTTTATGGACAGACGATGGCTACACCTTC.

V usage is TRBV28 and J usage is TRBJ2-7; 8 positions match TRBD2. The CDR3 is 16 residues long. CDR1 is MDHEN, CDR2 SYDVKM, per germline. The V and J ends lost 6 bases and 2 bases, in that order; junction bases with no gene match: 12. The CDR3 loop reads CASSSLAGGITYEQYF. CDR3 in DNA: TGTGCCAGCAGCTCGCTAGCGGGTGGGATAACCTACGAGCAGTACTTC.

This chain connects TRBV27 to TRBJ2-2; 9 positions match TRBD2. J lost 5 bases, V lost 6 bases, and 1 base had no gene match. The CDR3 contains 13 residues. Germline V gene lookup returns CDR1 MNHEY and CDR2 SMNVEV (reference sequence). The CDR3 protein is CASRRGGTGELFF. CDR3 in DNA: TGTGCCAGCAGGCGGGGGGGGACCGGGGAGCTGTTTTTT.

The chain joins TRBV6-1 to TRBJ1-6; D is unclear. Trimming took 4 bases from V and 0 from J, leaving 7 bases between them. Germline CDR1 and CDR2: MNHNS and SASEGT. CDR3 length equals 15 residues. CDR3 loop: CASSGASSYNSPLHF. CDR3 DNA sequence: TGTGCCAGCAGTGGAGCGAGCTCCTATAATTCACCCCTCCACTTT.

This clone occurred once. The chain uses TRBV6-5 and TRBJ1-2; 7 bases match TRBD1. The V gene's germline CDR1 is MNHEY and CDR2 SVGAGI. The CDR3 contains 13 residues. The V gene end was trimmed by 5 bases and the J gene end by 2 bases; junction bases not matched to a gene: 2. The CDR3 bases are TGTGCCAGCAGTACGACAGGGAACTATGGCTACACCTTC. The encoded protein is CASSTTGNYGYTF.

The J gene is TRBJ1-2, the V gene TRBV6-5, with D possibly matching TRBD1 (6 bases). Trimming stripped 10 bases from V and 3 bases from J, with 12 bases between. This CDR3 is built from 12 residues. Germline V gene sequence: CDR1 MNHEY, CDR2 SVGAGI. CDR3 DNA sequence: TGTGCCACCGGAGGGGGGGACTATGGCTACACCTTC. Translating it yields CATGGGDYGYTF.